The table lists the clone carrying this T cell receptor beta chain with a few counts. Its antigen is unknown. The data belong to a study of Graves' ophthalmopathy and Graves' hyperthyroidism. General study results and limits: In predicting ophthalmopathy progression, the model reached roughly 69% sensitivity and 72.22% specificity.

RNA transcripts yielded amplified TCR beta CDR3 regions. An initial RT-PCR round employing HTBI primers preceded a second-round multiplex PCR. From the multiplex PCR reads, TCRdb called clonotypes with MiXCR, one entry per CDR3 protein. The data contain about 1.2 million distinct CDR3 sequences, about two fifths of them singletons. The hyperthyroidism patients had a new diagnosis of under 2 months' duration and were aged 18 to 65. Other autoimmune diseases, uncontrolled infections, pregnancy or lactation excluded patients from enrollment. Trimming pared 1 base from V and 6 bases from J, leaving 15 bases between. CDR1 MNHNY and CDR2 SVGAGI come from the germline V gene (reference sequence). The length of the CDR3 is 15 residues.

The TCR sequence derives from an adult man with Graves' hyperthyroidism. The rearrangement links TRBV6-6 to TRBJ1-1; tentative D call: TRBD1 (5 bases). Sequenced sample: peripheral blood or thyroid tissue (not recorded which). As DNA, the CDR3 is TGTGCCAGCAGTTACTTGGGTGGGGGAGGATCTGAAGCTTTCTTT. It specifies CASSYLGGGGSEAFF.